This record concerns one T cell receptor beta chain sequence. Its cognate antigen is unknown. The germline V gene encodes CDR1 MNHNY and CDR2 SVGAGI (reference sequence). The CDR3 is 14 residues long. V was trimmed by 6 bases and J by 0 bases, leaving 9 bases between them. These data are taken from a study of a mutant IDH1 vaccine in newly diagnosed glioma. Study-level background: The patients received vaccinations eight times, in weeks 1, 3, 5, 7, 11, 15, 19 and 23. Earlier treatment was radiotherapy, temozolomide, or both, with most getting both.

Time point meaning: week 5, during vaccination. Each dose of the vaccine consisted of 300 ug of mutant IDH1 20-mer peptide, with topical imiquimod. Only in-frame clones appear in the TCRdb table, and some are missing; sequencing was by immunoSEQ multiplex PCR. Among 25,000 to 30,000 clones listed, 77% were seen once. This TCR was recovered from a man between 35 and 55 years old with glioma. The V gene is TRBV6-6, the J gene TRBJ2-1; D is undetermined. Here the sequenced sample was PBMCs, taken from a glioma patient whose treatment included an IDH1 peptide vaccine. The CDR3 DNA reads as TGTGCCAGCAGCGACACCAGCTCCTACAATGAGCAGTTCTTC. It translates to CASSDTSSYNEQFF.